What follows are 21 T cell receptor beta chains derived from one specimen sequenced in a study of CD8+CD57+ T cells in acquired aplastic anemia. The use of genomic DNA as template underpinned the TCR beta VDJ and CDR3 profiling. Each CDR3 protein gets one entry after TCRdb re-called the reads with MiXCR. The sample comprises 200,000 to 250,000 distinct CDR3 sequences, approximately 45% of which are singletons, and about 7.8% rests with the top ten. CD8+CD57+ cell expansion, shown by flow cytometry, had occurred in the patients selected for sequencing. Sequencing used sorted CD4+, CD8+, or CD8+CD57+ T cells (not recorded which) from PBMCs. These TCRs come from a human donor with aplastic anemia.

This clonotype was seen once. Possible read error: a much larger clone is one base away. The gene calls are TRBV6-5 and TRBJ1-2; no clear D gene. V was clipped by 6 bases and J by 0 bases, with 5 bases between them. The CDR3 has 12 residues. Per the germline V gene, CDR1 is MNHEY and CDR2 is SVGAGI. In nucleotides, the CDR3 is TGTGCCAGCAGGGATTCTAACTATGGCTACACCTTC. It encodes CASRDSNYGYTF.

The gene calls are TRBV7-3 and TRBJ2-7; a possible D gene is TRBD2 (5 bases). V was shortened by 5 bases and J by 0 bases, with 11 bases between the two germline ends. From germline, CDR1 is SGHTA and CDR2 FQGTGA. This CDR3 spans 14 amino acids. CDR3 amino acids: CASSVTSVSYEQYF. DNA of the CDR3: TGTGCCAGCAGCGTTACTAGTGTCTCCTACGAGCAGTACTTC.

This chain uses TRBV5-1 with TRBJ1-6, with 10 bases that match TRBD1. The J segment lost 6 bases and the V segment lost 2 bases, leaving 5 bases of the junction unmatched. Germline V gene lookup returns CDR1 SGHRS and CDR2 YFSETQ. The CDR3 is 16 residues long. CDR3 in DNA: TGCGCCAGCAGCTTCGACAGGGGGCAAGGTAATTCACCCCTCCACTTT. This translates into CASSFDRGQGNSPLHF.

This clonotype was counted many times. The V call is TRBV4-1, the J call TRBJ2-1; the D gene is possibly TRBD1 (6 bases). V shed 3 bases and J shed 4 bases, with 13 bases lying between them. This CDR3 region has 15 residues. Per germline, CDR1 MGHRA and CDR2 YSYEKL. The CDR3 here is CASSQRTGQYNEQFF. CDR3 bases: TGCGCCAGCAGCCAGCGAACTGGACAGTACAATGAGCAGTTCTTC.

The chain is built from TRBV19 and TRBJ1-5, with unresolved D. This CDR3 spans 14 amino acids. Looked up from germline, CDR1 is LNHDA and CDR2 is SQIVND (reference sequence). Trimming stripped 0 bases from V and 3 bases from J, with 6 bases between. The CDR3 coding sequence is TGTGCCAGTAGTATAGACGGTAACAATCAGCCCCAGCATTTT. Amino acid sequence: CASSIDGNNQPQHF.

At least ten counts were recorded for this clonotype. The chain joins TRBV7-2 to TRBJ2-7, with D uncertain. Deletions cut 3 bases from V and 3 bases from J, with 9 bases between. The CDR3 spans 13 residues. The germline gives CDR1 SGHTA, CDR2 FQGNSA. DNA of the CDR3: TGTGCCAGCAGCTTGATGACTGACTACGAGCAGTACTTC. As protein: CASSLMTDYEQYF.

V and J are TRBV2 and TRBJ2-7; 11 bases match TRBD1. In germline, CDR1 is SNHLY, CDR2 FYNNEI. CDR3 length: 16 amino acids. The ends lost 3 bases at V and 2 bases at J; junction bases unmatched: 6. Here the CDR3 DNA reads TGTGCCAGCAGTGATATCGGGACAGGGGGGACCTACGAGCAGTACTTC. Encoded protein: CASSDIGTGGTYEQYF.

The gene calls are TRBV24-1 and TRBJ2-2; D gene ambiguous. This CDR3 contains 14 residues. The germline V gene has CDR1 KGHDR and CDR2 SFDVKD. V shed 5 bases and J shed 2 bases, with 8 bases lying between them. The chain's CDR3 is CATSVGVNTGELFF. CDR3 DNA: TGTGCCACCAGTGTGGGCGTCAACACCGGGGAGCTGTTTTTT.

V usage is TRBV25-1 and J usage is TRBJ1-6; no reliable D call. Per germline, CDR1 MGHDK and CDR2 SYGVNS. V lost 1 base and J 7 bases, leaving 5 bases between the germline ends. The CDR3 consists of 13 residues. This CDR3 is CASSELGNSPLHF. Here the CDR3 DNA reads TGTGCCAGCAGTGAATTGGGGAATTCACCCCTCCACTTT.

This clonotype has a count of ten or more. V usage is TRBV12-3 or TRBV12-4 and J usage is TRBJ2-6; the D gene could be TRBD1 or TRBD2 (5 bases each). V gave up 2 bases and J gave up 0 bases, with 11 bases separating them. This CDR3 spans 17 amino acids. CDR3 sequence (DNA): TGTGCCAGCAGTTTACAGGGACGGTACTCTGGGGCCAACGTCCTGACTTTC. As protein: CASSLQGRYSGANVLTF.

In the case of this clonotype: Being one base from a much bigger clone, this may be a read error. The chain recombines TRBV20-1 with TRBJ2-5; TRBD2 matches 12 bases. The J segment lost 7 bases and the V segment lost 6 bases, leaving 15 bases of the junction unmatched. The germline V gene has CDR1 DFQATT and CDR2 SNEGSKA (reference sequence). The CDR3 is 16 amino acids. The CDR3, as DNA: TGCAGTGCATTTACATCGGCTAGCGGGGGGGAAGGGACCCAGTACTTC. The encoded protein is CSAFTSASGGEGTQYF.

On this clonotype itself: Just one base apart from a much larger clone, this may be a read error. The gene calls are TRBV6-5 and TRBJ1-6; no clear D. The V and J ends lost 4 bases and 7 bases respectively, with 11 bases between them. The CDR3 has 14 amino acids. Germline CDR1 MNHEY, CDR2 SVGAGI. CDR3 bases: TGTGCCAGCAGTTTCAGCCGCCCCAATTCACCCCTCCACTTT. It specifies CASSFSRPNSPLHF.

This rearrangement joins TRBV24-1 to TRBJ1-2; unclear D gene. V was cut by 3 bases and J by 7 bases, with 8 bases left in between. The CDR3 is made up of 12 amino acids. Germline assignment: CDR1 KGHDR and CDR2 SFDVKD. CDR3 bases: TGTGCCACCAGTGATGTCGCGGGTGGCTACACCTTC. This gives the protein CATSDVAGGYTF.

This clonotype was seen repeatedly, ten times or more. This sequence joins TRBV6-5 and TRBJ2-3, with 7 bases identical to TRBD2. The ends lost 0 bases at V and 4 bases at J; junction bases unmatched: 4. Germline V lookup: CDR1 MNHEY, CDR2 SVGAGI. This CDR3 region has 15 residues. The CDR3 reads CASSYSETSADTQYF. CDR3 DNA sequence: TGTGCCAGCAGTTACTCGGAAACTAGCGCAGATACGCAGTATTTT.

This rearrangement joins TRBV15 to TRBJ1-1, with 7 bases that match TRBD1. The CDR3 contains 15 residues. Germline values: CDR1 LNHNV, CDR2 YYDKDF (reference sequence). V lost 5 bases, J lost 1 base, and 7 bases stayed unmatched. The CDR3 spells CATSPPDRTNTEAFF. CDR3 nucleotide sequence: TGTGCCACCAGCCCCCCGGACAGGACGAACACTGAAGCTTTCTTT.

The sample holds many counts of this clonotype. The chain has TRBV2 and TRBJ2-1; D is unclear. CDR1 SNHLY and CDR2 FYNNEI come from the germline V gene. The V end lost 1 base, the J end lost 0 bases, and 4 bases lay between the germline ends. This CDR3 region has 14 residues. The CDR3 region is CASSEGTSYNEQFF. The CDR3 DNA sequence: TGTGCCAGCAGTGAAGGTACCTCCTACAATGAGCAGTTCTTC.

This clonotype was detected many times. The genes are TRBV2 and TRBJ2-1; the D is unclear. Germline CDR1 SNHLY, CDR2 FYNNEI. V lost 3 bases, J lost 6 bases, and 15 bases lay in between. The CDR3 has 15 amino acids. The DNA of the CDR3 is TGTGCCAGCAGTGATATTAGCTTTAGCCCCAATGAGCAGTTCTTC. It encodes CASSDISFSPNEQFF.

This chain connects TRBV28 to TRBJ1-5, with D perhaps matching TRBD1 (6 bases). V was shortened by 11 bases and J by 5 bases, with 25 bases between the two germline ends. This CDR3 has 16 residues. Germline assignment: CDR1 MDHEN and CDR2 SYDVKM. This chain's CDR3 is CAGTRTLRGAHQPQHF. CDR3 bases: TGTGCCGGCACCCGGACCTTAAGGGGGGCCCATCAGCCCCAGCATTTT.

This clonotype was counted ten times or more. The genes are TRBV6-5 and TRBJ1-5, with D possibly matching TRBD1 (6 bases). This CDR3 comprises 13 residues. CDR1 and CDR2 from the germline V gene are MNHEY and SVGAGI. V was trimmed by 5 bases and J by 7 bases, leaving 12 bases between them. CDR3 nucleotide sequence: TGTGCCAGCAGTAACGACAGGCGGCAGCCCCAGCATTTT. It encodes CASSNDRRQPQHF.

Points on this clonotype: A much bigger clone sits one base away, suggesting this may be a read error. This chain links TRBV6-4 with TRBJ1-1; 7 positions agree with TRBD1. The CDR3 is 14 residues long. V trimming: 3 bases; J trimming: 1 base; junction bases outside the gene matches: 2. Germline CDR1 MRHNA, CDR2 SNTAGT. CDR3 DNA: TGTGCCAGCAGTGAAACAGGGGAGAACACTGAAGCTTTCTTT. It encodes CASSETGENTEAFF.

The chain recombines TRBV6-6 with TRBJ1-1; D uncertain. Trimming pared 0 bases from V and 5 bases from J, leaving 16 bases between. This CDR3 has 16 amino acids. The germline V gene encodes CDR1 MNHNY and CDR2 SVGAGI (reference sequence). CDR3 nucleotide sequence: TGTGCCAGCAGTTACTCGACGGCCTCGGGCGTAACTGAAGCTTTCTTT. Its translation is CASSYSTASGVTEAFF.